This T cell receptor (beta chain) was captured by sequencing in a study of T cell clones after liver transplantation. Study-wide background: TCRbeta sequencing after a pre-transplant mixed lymphocyte reaction identified graft-donor-reactive clones, later tracked in post-transplant blood. At least one year of complete immunosuppression withdrawal without enzymes over twice normal defined tolerance.

Germline-derived CDR1 and CDR2 are SGHRS and YFSETQ. The CDR3 runs 14 residues. General observations from the study: A larger donor-reactive than third-party decline suggested partial antigen-specific deletion.

Alloreactive TCRbeta sequences came from sequencing proliferating CFSE-low cells in the MLR. Graft donor PBMCs, splenocytes, lymph-node cells, or third-party PBMCs stimulated pre-transplant recipient cells. In this sample, this clone turned up a few times. Its antigen is undetermined. Germline is not matched at one junction end, which may reflect a read error. Other DNA sequences in this sample translate to the same CDR3. Sequencing used immunoSEQ multiplex PCR; TCRdb keeps in-frame clones, though not all of them. The data contain around 4,800 clones, roughly a quarter of them singletons. The receptor comes from a human patient who received a liver transplant. Part of the T cell pool may stem from the graft donor. Sequences were obtained from CD4+ T cells from cultured PBMCs. The chain couples TRBV5-1 to TRBJ1-1, with D possibly matching TRBD1 (6 bases). The CDR3 nucleotides are TGCGCCAGCAGCTTGGAGGGGGGGAACACCGAAGCTTTCTTT. Translated: CASSLEGGNTEAFF.